The entry below describes one T cell receptor beta chain. Its antigen remains unknown. Original analysis: A typical sample had some 95,000 TCRs, with about 20,000 to 690,600 overall. TCRdb re-analysed the RACE reads in MiXCR, keeping a single row per CDR3 protein. The V and J calls were determined by TCRdb, not by the authors. The data contain about 89,000 distinct CDR3 sequences, 11% of them singletons. Time point indicated: patch test 2, 6 weeks after DPC sensitization. Treatment in this sample: therapeutic diphenylcyclopropenone sensitization with weekly scalp DPC. Donation of samples came from alopecia patients who were 18 to 70 years old and suitable for DPC. The entry originates in a study of human T cells and chemical hapten exposure. Points from the study as a whole: Counts of expanded TCRs at PT1 were positively correlated with patch test score. After DPC sensitization, TCRs above 1 in 1000 frequency showed no change.

J was trimmed by 5 bases and V by 1 base; bases with no gene match: 6. This CDR3 is 15 amino acids long. CDR1 is SEHNR and CDR2 is FQNEAQ in the germline V gene (reference sequence). The chain links TRBV7-9 to TRBJ2-5; TRBD1 matches at 8 bases. The sample in question was whole blood, obtained in connection with sensitization to the hapten diphenylcyclopropenone (DPC). The TCR comes from a man between 35 and 55 years old with alopecia areata. Some clones in this sample may be carry-over from other donors' samples. This CDR3 is CASSLGGQVLETQYF. The CDR3 DNA reads TGTGCCAGCAGCTTAGGGGGACAGGTTCTCGAGACCCAGTACTTC.